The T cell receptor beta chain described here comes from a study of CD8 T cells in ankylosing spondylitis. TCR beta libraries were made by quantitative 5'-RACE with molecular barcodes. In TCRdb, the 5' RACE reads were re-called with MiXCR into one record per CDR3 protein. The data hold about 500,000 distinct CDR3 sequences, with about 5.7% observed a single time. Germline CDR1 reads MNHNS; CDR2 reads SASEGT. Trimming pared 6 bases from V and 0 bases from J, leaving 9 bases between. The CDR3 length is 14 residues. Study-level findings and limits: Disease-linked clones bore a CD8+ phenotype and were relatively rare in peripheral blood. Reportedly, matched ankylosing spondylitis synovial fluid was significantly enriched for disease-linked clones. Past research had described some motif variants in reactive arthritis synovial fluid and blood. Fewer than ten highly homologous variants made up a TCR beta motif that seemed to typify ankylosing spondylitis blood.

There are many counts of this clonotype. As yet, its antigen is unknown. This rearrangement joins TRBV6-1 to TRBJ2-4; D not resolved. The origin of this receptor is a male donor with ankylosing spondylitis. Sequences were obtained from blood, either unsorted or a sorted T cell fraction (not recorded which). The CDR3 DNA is TGTGCCAGCAGAGACTTGGTAGCCAAAAACATTCAGTACTTC. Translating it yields CASRDLVAKNIQYF.